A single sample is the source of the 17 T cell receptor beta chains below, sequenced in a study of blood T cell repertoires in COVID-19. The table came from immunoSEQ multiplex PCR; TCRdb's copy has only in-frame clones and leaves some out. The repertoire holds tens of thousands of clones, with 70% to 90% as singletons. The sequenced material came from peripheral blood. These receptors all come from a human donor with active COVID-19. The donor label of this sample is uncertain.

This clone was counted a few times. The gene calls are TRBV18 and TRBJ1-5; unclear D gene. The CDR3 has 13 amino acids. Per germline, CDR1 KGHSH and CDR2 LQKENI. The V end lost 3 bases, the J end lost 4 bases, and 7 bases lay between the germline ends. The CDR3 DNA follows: TGTGCCAGCTCACCCCCCTCTAATCAGCCCCAGCATTTT. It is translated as CASSPPSNQPQHF.

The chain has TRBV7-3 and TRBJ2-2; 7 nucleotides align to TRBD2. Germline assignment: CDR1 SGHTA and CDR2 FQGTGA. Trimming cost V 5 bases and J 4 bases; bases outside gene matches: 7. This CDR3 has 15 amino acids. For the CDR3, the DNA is TGTGCCAGCAGCATCGGGAGGTCGGGCACCGGGGAGCTGTTTTTT. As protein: CASSIGRSGTGELFF.

This CDR3 is CASSVGQDSGNTIYF. Written as DNA, the CDR3 is TGTGCCAGCAGCGTGGGACAAGACTCTGGAAACACCATATATTTT. V gene TRBV5-5 combines with J gene TRBJ1-3, with D possibly being TRBD1 (6 bases). The CDR3 is 15 amino acids. Looked up from germline, CDR1 is SGHKS and CDR2 is YYEKEE (reference sequence). Trimming stripped 4 bases from V and 0 bases from J, with 11 bases between.

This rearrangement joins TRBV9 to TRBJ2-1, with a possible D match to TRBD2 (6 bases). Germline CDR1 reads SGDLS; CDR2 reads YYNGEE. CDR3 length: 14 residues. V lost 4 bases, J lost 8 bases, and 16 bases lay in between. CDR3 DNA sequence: TGTGCCAGCAGCACCACACCCCGGGGGTATGAGCAGTTCTTC. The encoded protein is CASSTTPRGYEQFF.

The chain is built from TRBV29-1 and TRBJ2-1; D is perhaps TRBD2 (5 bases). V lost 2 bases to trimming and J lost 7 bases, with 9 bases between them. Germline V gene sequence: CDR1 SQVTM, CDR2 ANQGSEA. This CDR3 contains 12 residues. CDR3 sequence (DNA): TGCAGCGTTGAATTCGGGATGAATGAGCAGTTCTTC. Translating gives CSVEFGMNEQFF.

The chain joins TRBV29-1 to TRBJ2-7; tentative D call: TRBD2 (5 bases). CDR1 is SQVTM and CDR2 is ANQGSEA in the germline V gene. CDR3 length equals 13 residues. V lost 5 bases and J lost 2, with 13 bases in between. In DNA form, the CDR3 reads TGCAGCGTTCGGTTGGACGGGACCTACGAGCAGTACTTC. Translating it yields CSVRLDGTYEQYF.

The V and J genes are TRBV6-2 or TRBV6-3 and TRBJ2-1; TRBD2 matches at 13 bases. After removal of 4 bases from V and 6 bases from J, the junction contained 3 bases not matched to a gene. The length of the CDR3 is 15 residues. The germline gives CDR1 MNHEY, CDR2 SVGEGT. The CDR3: CASSFRTSGGNEQFF. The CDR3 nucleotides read TGTGCCAGCAGTTTTCGGACTAGCGGGGGCAATGAGCAGTTCTTC.

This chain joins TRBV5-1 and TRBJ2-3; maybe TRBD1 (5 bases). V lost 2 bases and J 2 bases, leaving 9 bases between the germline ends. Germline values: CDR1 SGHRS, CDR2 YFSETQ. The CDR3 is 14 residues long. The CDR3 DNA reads TGCGCCAGCAGCTTAGGGGTTCCCACAGATACGCAGTATTTT. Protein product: CASSLGVPTDTQYF.

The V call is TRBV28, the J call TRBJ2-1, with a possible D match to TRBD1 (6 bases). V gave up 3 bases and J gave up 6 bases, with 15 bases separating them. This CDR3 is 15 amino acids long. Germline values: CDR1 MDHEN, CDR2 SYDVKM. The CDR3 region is CASSFFVGQLNEQFF. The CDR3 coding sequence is TGTGCCAGCAGTTTCTTTGTCGGACAGCTCAATGAGCAGTTCTTC.

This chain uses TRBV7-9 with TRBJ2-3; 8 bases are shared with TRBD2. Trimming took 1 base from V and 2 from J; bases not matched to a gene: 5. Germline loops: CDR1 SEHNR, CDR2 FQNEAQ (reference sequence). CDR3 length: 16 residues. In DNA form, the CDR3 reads TGTGCCAGCAGCTTAGTCAGCGGGGGTGCCACAGATACGCAGTATTTT. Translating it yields CASSLVSGGATDTQYF.

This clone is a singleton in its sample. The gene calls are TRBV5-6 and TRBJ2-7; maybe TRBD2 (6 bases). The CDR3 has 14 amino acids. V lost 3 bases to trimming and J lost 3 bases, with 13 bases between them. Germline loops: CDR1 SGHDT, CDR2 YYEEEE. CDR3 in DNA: TGTGCCAGCAGCTACAGCGGAGGGAGCTACGAGCAGTACTTC. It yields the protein CASSYSGGSYEQYF.

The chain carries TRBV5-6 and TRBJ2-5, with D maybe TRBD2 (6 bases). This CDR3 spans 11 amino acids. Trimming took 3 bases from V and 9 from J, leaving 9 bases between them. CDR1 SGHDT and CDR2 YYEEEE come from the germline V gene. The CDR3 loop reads CASSWGEAQYF. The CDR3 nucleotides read TGTGCCAGCAGCTGGGGGGAGGCCCAGTACTTC. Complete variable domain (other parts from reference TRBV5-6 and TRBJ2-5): DAGVTQSPTHLIKTRGQQVTLRCSPKSGHDTVSWYQQALGQGPQFIFQYYEEEERQRGNFPDRFSGHQFPNYSSELNVNALLLGDSALYLCASSWGEAQYFGPGTRLLVL.

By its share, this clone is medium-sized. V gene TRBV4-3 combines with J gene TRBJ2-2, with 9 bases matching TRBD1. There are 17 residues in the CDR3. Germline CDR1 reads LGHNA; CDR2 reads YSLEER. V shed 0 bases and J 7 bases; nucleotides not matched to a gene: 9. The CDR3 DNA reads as TGCGCCAGCAGCCAAGATTGGGACAGGGCTCATTACGGGGAGCTGTTTTTT. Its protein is CASSQDWDRAHYGELFF.

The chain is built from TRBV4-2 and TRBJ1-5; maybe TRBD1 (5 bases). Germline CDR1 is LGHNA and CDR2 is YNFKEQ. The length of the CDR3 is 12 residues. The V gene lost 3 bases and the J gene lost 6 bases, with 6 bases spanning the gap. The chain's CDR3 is CASSQGGQPQHF. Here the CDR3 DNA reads TGTGCCAGCAGCCAGGGGGGTCAGCCCCAGCATTTT.

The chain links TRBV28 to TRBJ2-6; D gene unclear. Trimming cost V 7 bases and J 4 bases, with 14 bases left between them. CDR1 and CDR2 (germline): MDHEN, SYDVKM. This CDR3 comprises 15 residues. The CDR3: CASTSTRAGANVLTF. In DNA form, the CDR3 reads TGTGCCAGCACCTCCACCCGAGCGGGGGCCAACGTCCTGACTTTC.

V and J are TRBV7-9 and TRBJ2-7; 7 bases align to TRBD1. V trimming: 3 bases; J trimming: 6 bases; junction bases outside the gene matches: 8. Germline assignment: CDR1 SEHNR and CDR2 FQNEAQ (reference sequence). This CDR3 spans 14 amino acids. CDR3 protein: CASSLGTTGTEQYF. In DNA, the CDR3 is TGTGCCAGCAGCTTGGGGACGACAGGGACCGAGCAGTACTTC. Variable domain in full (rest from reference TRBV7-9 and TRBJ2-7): DTGVSQNPRHKITKRGQNVTFRCDPISEHNRLYWYRQTLGQGPEFLTYFQNEAQLEKSRLLSDRFSAERPKGSFSTLEIQRTEQGDSAMYLCASSLGTTGTEQYFGPGTRLTVT.

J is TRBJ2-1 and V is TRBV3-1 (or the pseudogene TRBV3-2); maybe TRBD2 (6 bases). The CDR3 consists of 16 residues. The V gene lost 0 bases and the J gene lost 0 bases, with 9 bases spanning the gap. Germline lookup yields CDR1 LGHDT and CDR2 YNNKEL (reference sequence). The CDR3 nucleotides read TGTGCCAGCAGCCAAGATTTCGGGAGCTCCTACAATGAGCAGTTCTTC. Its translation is CASSQDFGSSYNEQFF.